These T cell receptor beta chains were read from a single sample in a study of cytomegalovirus exposure and HLA in healthy donors. Only in-frame clones appear in the TCRdb table, and some are missing; sequencing was by immunoSEQ multiplex PCR. Among 100,000 to 150,000 clones listed, about four fifths were seen once. Sequencing was carried out using PBMCs. The receptors derive from a woman aged 40 to 50 in good health and CMV-seropositive. Both conserved end residues are part of each CDR3.

V gene	CDR3 protein
TRBV19	CASSRTSGIYEQYF
TRBV29-1	CSVEERGKNIQYF
TRBV9	CASSVASGSTDTQYF
TRBV5-4	CASSYPIRGATDTQYF
TRBV11-3	CASSLGRLAGGNTDTQYF
TRBV9	CASSPRPQSNTGELFF
TRBV12-5	CASGHRDSVLNYGYTF
TRBV2	CASTGSSYEQYF
TRBV10-2	CASSDSGSNNEQFF
TRBV5-4	CASSSRTGNEKLFF
TRBV19	CATAPGQPNEQFF
TRBV13	CASSLRGRAYGYTF